Reported below is one T cell receptor (beta chain). As originally analysed: The assay estimated nucleated cells by amplifying reference gene primers. The data were produced by immunoSEQ multiplex PCR, yet TCRdb's version contains in-frame clones alone and is incomplete. V, J and clone size reflect that table, while D and trimming were determined from the DNA. The sample consists of 40,000 to 55,000 clones, about 80% of them appearing once. The data stem from a study of blood T cell repertoires in COVID-19. Study details: Acute and convalescent COVID-19 samples came from the United States, Italy and Spain.

This CDR3 comprises 15 residues. With V trimmed by 3 bases and J by 0 bases, 3 bases remained unmatched. Germline loops: CDR1 LNHDA, CDR2 SQIVND (reference sequence). The chain joins TRBV19 to TRBJ2-5; 8 bases match TRBD2. This receptor was obtained from a man between 65 and 85 years old with acute or convalescent COVID-19. Material: peripheral blood. The CDR3, as DNA: TGTGCCAGTAGTATCGGGGGGGGGAACCAAGAGACCCAGTACTTC. This codes for CASSIGGGNQETQYF.